The TCR beta chain described here comes from a study of T cell changes during pregnancy in multiple sclerosis. The CDR3 has 16 residues. Unmatched junction bases numbered 10, after V lost 2 bases and J lost 4 bases. CDR1 is SGHTA and CDR2 is FQGNSA in the germline V gene. Only in-frame clones appear in the TCRdb table, and some are missing; sequencing was by immunoSEQ multiplex PCR. This table holds about 28,000 clones, 88% found once. This material consisted of CD4+ T cells from peripheral blood mononuclear cells, taken in the first trimester of pregnancy. The chain has TRBV7-2 and TRBJ1-2, with TRBD1 matching over 7 bases. This TCR was recovered from a female donor in good health, enrolled as a control in a pregnancy study. This CDR3 is CASSLYATGFGYGYTF. Written as DNA, the CDR3 is TGTGCCAGCAGCTTATACGCGACAGGGTTTGGCTATGGCTACACCTTC.